The 29 T cell receptor beta chains in this list originate from one sample, sequenced in a study of blood T cell repertoires in COVID-19. Here immunoSEQ multiplex PCR was the method, and the copy in TCRdb shows in-frame clones only, minus some. The sample lists 150,000 to 200,000 clones; roughly 85% were seen once. Sequencing was performed on PBMCs or T cells enriched from blood (not recorded which). The receptor source for this set is a woman between 18 and 29 years old who had recovered from COVID-19.

This clone showed up many times. The V gene is TRBV4-3, the J gene TRBJ2-3, with 12 bases fitting TRBD2. The CDR3 spans 16 residues. Germline CDR1 and CDR2: LGHNA and YSLEER. Trimming cost V 0 bases and J 4 bases; bases outside gene matches: 2. CDR3 loop: CASSQDLAGGPDTQYF. DNA of the CDR3: TGCGCCAGCAGCCAAGATCTAGCGGGGGGGCCAGATACGCAGTATTTT.

The chain is built from TRBV30 and TRBJ1-2, with D possibly matching TRBD1 (5 bases). CDR1 GTSNPN and CDR2 SVGIG come from the germline V gene (reference sequence). This CDR3 has 14 residues. V lost 0 bases and J 5 bases, leaving 13 bases between the germline ends. Here the CDR3 DNA reads TGTGCCTGGAGTGTACGGCGGACATCGTATGGCTACACCTTC. Its translation is CAWSVRRTSYGYTF.

About this clone: At one boundary the junction diverges from the germline segment, which might be a read error. The chain carries TRBV6-1 and TRBJ1-6, with 9 bases fitting TRBD1. CDR3 length equals 14 residues. Germline V gives CDR1 MNHNS, CDR2 SASEGT. CDR3 in amino acids: CASSEAEDRGRRDF. CDR3 sequence (DNA): TGTGCCAGCAGTGAAGCCGAGGACAGGGGTAGAAGGGACTTT.

This clone appeared a single time. The chain couples TRBV7-2 to TRBJ2-5; 8 bases map to TRBD2. The germline CDR1 and CDR2 sequences are SGHTA and FQGNSA. V trimming: 4 bases; J trimming: 2 bases; junction bases outside the gene matches: 6. The CDR3 sequence is 15 residues long. The CDR3 sequence is CASSSHSGIQETQYF. The DNA of the CDR3 is TGTGCCAGCAGCTCACATAGCGGGATACAAGAGACCCAGTACTTC.

The table lists this clone with a count of one. The rearrangement joins TRBV27 to TRBJ1-2; TRBD1 aligns across 8 bases. Germline CDR1 is MNHEY and CDR2 is SMNVEV (reference sequence). This CDR3 has 13 residues. Unmatched junction bases numbered 3, after V lost 2 bases and J lost 7 bases. CDR3 protein: CASSLDRGGGYTF. DNA of the CDR3: TGTGCCAGCAGTTTAGACAGGGGAGGTGGCTACACCTTC.

The chain has TRBV27 and TRBJ1-1, with TRBD1 matching over 8 bases. Unmatched junction bases numbered 6, after V lost 5 bases and J lost 4 bases. Looked up from germline, CDR1 is MNHEY and CDR2 is SMNVEV (reference sequence). The CDR3 extends over 14 amino acids. CDR3 nucleotides: TGTGCCAGCAGTCGTCAGGGGGCCCCCACTGAAGCTTTCTTT. Translating it yields CASSRQGAPTEAFF.

The V call is TRBV5-1, the J call TRBJ2-3, with a possible D match to TRBD1 (6 bases). The germline gives CDR1 SGHRS, CDR2 YFSETQ. CDR3 length: 15 residues. The germline V and J ends were trimmed by 0 bases and 4 bases, with 12 bases remaining between them. The DNA for the CDR3 is TGCGCCAGCAGCTTGGACGGCAGGGGATCAGATACGCAGTATTTT. Protein: CASSLDGRGSDTQYF.

This chain joins TRBV19 and TRBJ2-1, with D hard to call. The CDR3 consists of 13 residues. In germline, CDR1 is LNHDA, CDR2 SQIVND (reference sequence). The V end was cut by 3 bases, the J end by 0 bases, with 3 bases between. DNA of the CDR3: TGTGCCAGTAGTATCGGCTCCTACAATGAGCAGTTCTTC. It is translated as CASSIGSYNEQFF.

The V call is TRBV4-3, the J call TRBJ2-1; TRBD1 matches 8 bases. The CDR3 is 15 residues long. Germline-derived CDR1 and CDR2 are LGHNA and YSLEER. V dropped 2 bases and J dropped 4; count of bases not matched to a gene: 4. In DNA form, the CDR3 reads TGCGCCAGCAGCCAAACGGACAGGGCGTACAATGAGCAGTTCTTC. Its protein is CASSQTDRAYNEQFF.

This chain uses TRBV10-1 with TRBJ2-1; 10 bases fit TRBD1. V lost 2 bases, J lost 9 bases, and 7 bases stayed unmatched. The CDR3 runs 15 residues. The germline V gene encodes CDR1 WNHNN and CDR2 SYGVQD (reference sequence). DNA of the CDR3: TGCGCCAGCAGTGAGCCGGGACAGGGGACGATTGAGCAGTTCTTC. Amino acid sequence: CASSEPGQGTIEQFF.

The rearrangement joins TRBV3-1 (or the pseudogene TRBV3-2) to TRBJ2-2; TRBD1 agrees at 7 bases. The trim removed 4 bases at V and 6 bases at J, leaving 17 bases unmatched. CDR1 and CDR2 (germline): LGHDT, YNNKEL (reference sequence). This CDR3 contains 18 residues. The CDR3 here is CASSPVQGRAGFAGELFF. In nucleotides, the CDR3 is TGTGCCAGCAGCCCAGTACAGGGGAGAGCCGGGTTTGCCGGGGAGCTGTTTTTT.

This chain connects TRBV11-2 to TRBJ1-2; perhaps TRBD1 as D (6 bases). Trimming stripped 2 bases from V and 8 bases from J, with 21 bases between. This CDR3 has 16 residues. Germline V CDR1 and CDR2: SGHAT, FQNNGV. CDR3: CASSLMSFEGVRGYTF. The CDR3 DNA follows: TGTGCCAGCAGCTTAATGTCGTTCGAGGGGGTGCGCGGCTACACCTTC.

The V gene is TRBV19, the J gene TRBJ2-2, with a possible D match to TRBD2 (5 bases). The CDR3 runs 14 residues. V was pared by 5 bases and J by 6 bases, with 13 bases between. Germline loops: CDR1 LNHDA, CDR2 SQIVND (reference sequence). The CDR3 DNA reads TGTGCCAGTAGTCCCGTACTAGTCGCCGGGGAGCTGTTTTTT. This encodes CASSPVLVAGELFF.

V and J are TRBV3-1 (or the pseudogene TRBV3-2) and TRBJ2-3; TRBD1 matches at 7 bases. Germline V gives CDR1 LGHDT, CDR2 YNNKEL (reference sequence). The junction had 6 bases not matched to a gene; V was cut back by 4 bases and J by 2 bases. The length of the CDR3 is 15 residues. The CDR3 loop reads CASSPGRGHTDTQYF. Here the CDR3 DNA reads TGTGCCAGCAGCCCTGGTAGGGGGCACACAGATACGCAGTATTTT.

This clone came up once. The chain combines TRBV29-1 with TRBJ1-1; D gene unclear. The CDR3 has 10 amino acids. The V end was cut by 1 base, the J end by 12 bases, with 9 bases between. Germline V gives CDR1 SQVTM, CDR2 ANQGSEA. The DNA of the CDR3 is TGCAGCGTTGAAGGGGAGGCACCTTTCTTT. Translating gives CSVEGEAPFF.

This clone appeared a single time. In DNA form, the CDR3 reads TGTGCCAGTAGTACGACAGGGGGCGCTTTGGGTCAGCCCCAGCATTTT. This translates into CASSTTGGALGQPQHF. The chain is built from TRBV19 and TRBJ1-5; 10 positions match TRBD1. The CDR3 is 16 residues long. From germline, CDR1 is LNHDA and CDR2 SQIVND (reference sequence). Trimming cost V 4 bases and J 6 bases; bases outside gene matches: 9.

This chain joins TRBV30 and TRBJ2-7, with 8 bases matching TRBD1. Trimming took 4 bases from V and 4 from J; bases not matched to a gene: 9. Looked up from germline, CDR1 is GTSNPN and CDR2 is SVGIG (reference sequence). CDR3 length equals 14 residues. The CDR3 DNA follows: TGTGCCTGGAATCAGGACAGGGACCTATACGAGCAGTACTTC. Amino acid sequence: CAWNQDRDLYEQYF.

This chain links TRBV6-2 or TRBV6-3 with TRBJ2-7; possibly TRBD2 for D (5 bases). This CDR3 has 13 residues. V dropped 6 bases and J dropped 4 bases, with 13 bases sitting between them. The germline gives CDR1 MNHEY, CDR2 SVGEGT. CDR3 DNA: TGTGCCAGCAGCCTTGCCGGGATATACGAGCAGTACTTC. This gives the protein CASSLAGIYEQYF.

The chain carries TRBV6-4 and TRBJ2-5; perhaps TRBD2 as D (6 bases). V gave up 8 bases and J gave up 7 bases, with 17 bases separating them. This CDR3 is built from 13 residues. Germline CDR1 is MRHNA and CDR2 is SNTAGT. The CDR3 sequence: CASLGIAEGTQYF. The CDR3 DNA sequence: TGTGCCAGCCTTGGGATAGCGGAGGGGACCCAGTACTTC.

This sequence joins TRBV28 and TRBJ2-7, with 10 bases fitting TRBD1. Per the germline V gene, CDR1 is MDHEN and CDR2 is SYDVKM. The trim removed 7 bases at V and 3 bases at J, leaving 9 bases unmatched. This CDR3 is 15 amino acids long. CDR3 loop: CASKLVTGGFYEQYF. The CDR3 coding sequence is TGTGCCAGCAAACTAGTGACAGGGGGCTTCTACGAGCAGTACTTC.

The table lists this clone with a count of one. The chain is built from TRBV27 and TRBJ1-2, with D tentatively TRBD1 (6 bases). In germline, CDR1 is MNHEY, CDR2 SMNVEV (reference sequence). V gave up 5 bases and J gave up 4 bases, with 14 bases separating them. The CDR3 runs to 14 residues. Written as DNA, the CDR3 is TGTGCCAGCAGTCGACGACAGGAAAGCTATGGCTACACCTTC. It is translated as CASSRRQESYGYTF.

This clone was recorded only once. The rearrangement uses TRBV4-1 and TRBJ2-2; D remains ambiguous. The CDR3 loop spans 14 amino acids. CDR1 and CDR2 from the germline V gene are MGHRA and YSYEKL. V was cut by 4 bases and J by 1 base, with 7 bases left in between. The CDR3, as DNA: TGCGCCAGCAGCCCAGTAATGAACACCGGGGAGCTGTTTTTT. Its translation is CASSPVMNTGELFF.

V and J are TRBV12-3 or TRBV12-4 and TRBJ2-7, with D uncertain. V dropped 7 bases and J dropped 0 bases, with 7 bases sitting between them. CDR3 size: 12 residues. CDR3 in amino acids: CASMAVSYEQYF. In nucleotides, the CDR3 is TGTGCCAGCATGGCGGTCTCCTACGAGCAGTACTTC.

This chain connects TRBV5-4 to TRBJ1-3; D possibly corresponds to TRBD1 (6 bases). Germline CDR1 reads SGHNT; CDR2 reads YYREEE (reference sequence). Trimming took off 0 bases at V and 2 bases at J, with 15 bases between the two ends. The CDR3 is 17 amino acids. The CDR3: CASSLGGQGQAGNTIYF. CDR3 nucleotide sequence: TGTGCCAGCAGCTTGGGGGGGCAGGGGCAGGCTGGAAACACCATATATTTT.

This clone was counted only a few times. J is TRBJ1-5 and V is TRBV27; 7 positions agree with TRBD1. The CDR3 consists of 15 residues. Germline-derived CDR1 and CDR2 are MNHEY and SMNVEV (reference sequence). Losses at the gene ends were 6 bases for V and 0 bases for J; bases not matched to a gene: 5. The CDR3 sequence is CASRSGTVSNQPQHF. CDR3 nucleotides: TGTGCCAGCAGATCCGGGACAGTTAGCAATCAGCCCCAGCATTTT.

This clone was found once. The chain combines TRBV4-1 with TRBJ1-5; D may be TRBD1 (6 bases). Trimming pared 4 bases from V and 3 bases from J, leaving 13 bases between. This CDR3 comprises 15 residues. The germline CDR1 and CDR2 sequences are MGHRA and YSYEKL. The CDR3, as DNA: TGCGCCAGCAGCCCGCAGGGGACCCCCAATCAGCCCCAGCATTTT. Translated: CASSPQGTPNQPQHF.

The J gene is TRBJ2-7, the V gene TRBV11-2, with 8 bases aligning to TRBD2. The ends lost 3 bases at V and 6 bases at J; junction bases unmatched: 10. Germline V gene lookup returns CDR1 SGHAT and CDR2 FQNNGV. The CDR3 totals 15 residues. This chain's CDR3 is CASSLVRLAGGEQYF. As DNA, the CDR3 is TGTGCCAGCAGCTTGGTTCGGCTAGCGGGCGGCGAGCAGTACTTC.

This clone was observed once. The chain uses TRBV5-6 and TRBJ2-7, with D maybe TRBD1 (6 bases). V lost 0 bases, J lost 6 bases, and 7 bases lay in between. The CDR3 contains 12 residues. Germline lookup yields CDR1 SGHDT and CDR2 YYEEEE. CDR3 nucleotide sequence: TGTGCCAGCAGCTTGGCACAGGGCGAGCAGTACTTC. Its protein product is CASSLAQGEQYF.

This clone showed up just a few times. The chain is built from TRBV12-3 or TRBV12-4 and TRBJ1-3, with 9 positions matching TRBD1. The CDR3 is 13 residues long. J lost 11 bases, V lost 4 bases, and 6 bases had no gene match. Here the CDR3 reads CASSSTGGDAIYF. CDR3 DNA sequence: TGTGCCAGCAGTTCAACAGGGGGCGACGCCATATATTTT.